Listed below are T cell receptor beta chains from one sample, sequenced in a study of vaccination effects on CD4 cells after COVID-19. These receptors' targets are unknown. Sequencing used immunoSEQ multiplex PCR; TCRdb keeps in-frame clones, though not all of them. The sample yields roughly 34,000 clones, around two thirds seen once. Material: CD4+ T cells from PBMCs cultured without peptide, obtained before COVID-19 vaccination. The receptors here all came from a human donor who received a COVID-19 vaccine. The CDR3 runs from the conserved cysteine through the conserved F or W. D genes are given only for firm matches. Size tells how often a clone was seen (once, few, many) or the class of an expanded clone, and some rows leave it out.

>TRBJ2-7|-|TRBD1|TRBV7-9
CASSAASGQGGNEQYF
TGTGCCAGCAGCGCGGCAAGCGGACAGGGAGGCAACGAGCAGTACTTC
>TRBJ2-4|-|-|TRBV6-5
CASSWGIGAKNIQYF
TGTGCCAGCAGCTGGGGAATAGGGGCCAAAAACATTCAGTACTTC
>TRBJ1-6|-|-|TRBV16
CASSQSGQGNSPLHF
TGTGCCAGCAGCCAATCCGGGCAGGGGAATTCACCCCTCCACTTT
>TRBJ2-3|-|TRBD1|TRBV5-6
CASSVNRGDTQYF
TGTGCCAGCAGTGTAAACAGGGGAGATACGCAGTATTTT
>TRBJ1-2|few|-|TRBV3-1/TRBV3-2
CASSQGAGRYGYTF
TGTGCCAGCAGCCAAGGTGCGGGTCGCTATGGCTACACCTTC
>TRBJ2-3|-|-|TRBV21-1
CASSKASVAGAVWTDTQYF
TGTGCCAGCAGCAAAGCCTCTGTAGCGGGAGCTGTTTGGACAGATACGCAGTATTTT
>TRBJ2-5|once|-|TRBV6-1
CASSEMGWSQETQYF
TGTGCCAGCAGTGAAATGGGTTGGTCCCAAGAGACCCAGTACTTC
>TRBJ1-5|few|TRBD1|TRBV6-6
CATLDRGGQPQHF
TGTGCCACACTGGACAGGGGCGGTCAGCCCCAGCATTTT
>TRBJ1-2|once|-|TRBV6-5
CASSQTTGDNYGYTF
TGTGCCAGCAGTCAGACGACAGGTGATAACTATGGCTACACCTTC
>TRBJ2-5|-|TRBD2|TRBV27
CASMSSGGQETQYF
TGTGCCAGCATGTCTAGCGGGGGCCAAGAGACCCAGTACTTC
>TRBJ2-2|-|TRBD1|TRBV5-1
CASSADRGSGTGELFF
TGCGCCAGCAGCGCCGACAGGGGGTCCGGCACCGGGGAGCTGTTTTTT
>TRBJ2-1|few|-|TRBV20-1
CSASIPAYNEQFF
TGCAGTGCTAGTATACCAGCCTACAATGAGCAGTTCTTC
>TRBJ1-2|-|-|TRBV5-4
CASSSGDTTYGYTF
TGTGCCAGCAGCTCGGGGGACACAACCTATGGCTACACCTTC
>TRBJ1-1|-|-|TRBV5-1
CASSFEPRTEAFF
TGCGCCAGCAGCTTTGAGCCAAGAACTGAAGCTTTCTTT
>TRBJ2-1|once|TRBD2|TRBV9
CASSVSGSGGSEQFF
TGTGCCAGCAGCGTATCGGGTAGCGGGGGGAGTGAGCAGTTCTTC
>TRBJ2-5|few|TRBD1|TRBV27
CASSSIAPPGQGGETQYF
TGTGCCAGCAGTTCAATCGCCCCCCCGGGACAGGGGGGAGAGACCCAGTACTTC
>TRBJ2-3|-|-|TRBV5-1
CASSFPGEDTQYF
TGCGCCAGCAGCTTCCCGGGGGAGGATACGCAGTATTTT
>TRBJ2-6|-|-|TRBV27
CASSRTGTGANVLTF
TGTGCCAGCAGCAGAACAGGGACCGGGGCCAACGTCCTGACTTTC
>TRBJ2-5|-|TRBD1|TRBV4-2
CASSPYFPGQDQETQYF
TGTGCCAGCAGCCCGTATTTTCCGGGACAGGACCAAGAGACCCAGTACTTC
>TRBJ2-1|-|-|TRBV18
CASSPLRRRQFF
TGTGCCAGCTCACCTCTCCGACGGCGACAGTTCTTC
>TRBJ2-2|few|-|TRBV5-1
CASSPGQTGELFF
TGCGCCAGCAGCCCGGGTCAGACCGGGGAGCTGTTTTTT
>TRBJ2-1|-|-|TRBV19
CASSIGVGRGTYNEQFF
TGTGCCAGTAGTATTGGGGTTGGGAGGGGGACCTACAATGAGCAGTTCTTC
>TRBJ2-3|-|TRBD1|TRBV11-3
CASSLVAGGDTQYF
TGTGCCAGCAGCTTAGTGGCAGGGGGAGATACGCAGTATTTT
>TRBJ2-3|-|-|TRBV7-9
CASSVLGTRTDTQYF
TGTGCCAGCAGCGTCTTGGGTACCCGCACAGATACGCAGTATTTT
>TRBJ1-2|-|-|TRBV3-1/TRBV3-2
CASSQDQTPGGYTF
TGTGCCAGCAGCCAAGATCAAACCCCGGGGGGCTACACCTTC